The rows below give T cell receptor beta chains drawn from one sample of a study of blood T cells in healthy people across ages. TCRdb used MiXCR to reprocess the 5' RACE reads, holding one entry per CDR3 protein. Of about 970,000 distinct CDR3 sequences in the sample, just over 50% were seen once. The sample consisted of blood. These receptors came from a woman aged 55 to 70 in good health. CDR3s include the opening cysteine and the closing phenylalanine or tryptophan. The D gene is left open where the match is weak. Only some rows state a clone size, as once, few, many or a class for expanded clones.

TRBD1	12	TRBJ2-7	-	TRBV28	CASQGQTYEQYF	TGTGCCAGCCAGGGACAGACCTACGAGCAGTACTTC
-	16	TRBJ2-1	-	TRBV7-3	CASSRLETVVDNEQFF	TGTGCCAGCAGCCGGCTTGAGACGGTTGTCGACAATGAGCAGTTCTTC
-	16	TRBJ2-3	few	TRBV4-1	CASSQSGSGYTDTQYF	TGCGCCAGCAGCCAGTCTGGGAGCGGTTACACAGATACGCAGTATTTT
-	15	TRBJ1-2	few	TRBV4-3	CASSQIVSGNYGYTF	TGCGCCAGCAGCCAGATCGTCTCCGGTAACTATGGCTACACCTTC
TRBD1	12	TRBJ1-2	-	TRBV5-1	CASKGQAHGYTF	TGCGCCAGCAAGGGACAGGCCCATGGCTACACCTTC
-	16	TRBJ1-2	few	TRBV27	CASSPYPGSLFYGYTF	TGTGCCAGCAGCCCATACCCAGGGTCCCTTTTCTATGGCTACACCTTC
TRBD1	13	TRBJ1-1	-	TRBV20-1	CSAFQGAGTEAFF	TGCAGTGCATTTCAGGGGGCCGGCACTGAAGCTTTCTTT
TRBD2	16	TRBJ2-3	few	TRBV12-3/TRBV12-4	CASSSPSGRGTDTQYF	TGTGCCAGCAGTTCGCCCAGCGGGAGAGGCACAGATACGCAGTATTTT
TRBD2	16	TRBJ2-5	-	TRBV5-1	CASSLVPGLAGETQYF	TGCGCCAGCAGCTTGGTCCCGGGACTAGCTGGAGAGACCCAGTACTTC
TRBD2	14	TRBJ2-4	-	TRBV12-3/TRBV12-4	CASSFIAGLNIQYF	TGTGCCAGCAGTTTTATAGCGGGACTCAACATTCAGTACTTC
TRBD2	17	TRBJ2-1	-	TRBV27	CASSSRLAGVGYNEQFF	TGTGCCAGCAGTTCTCGGCTAGCGGGAGTGGGCTACAATGAGCAGTTCTTC
-	16	TRBJ1-1	-	TRBV6-2/TRBV6-3	CASSYLLSRGNTEAFF	TGTGCCAGCAGTTACCTTCTAAGTAGGGGTAACACTGAAGCTTTCTTT
-	19	TRBJ1-5	-	TRBV5-5	CASSLRGSQSDYSNQPQHF	TGTGCCAGCAGCTTGCGGGGGTCTCAATCGGATTATAGCAATCAGCCCCAGCATTTT
TRBD2	14	TRBJ2-7	few	TRBV5-1	CASRLKLAVYEQYF	TGCGCCAGCAGACTGAAGCTAGCGGTCTACGAGCAGTACTTC
-	16	TRBJ2-7	-	TRBV21-1	CASIVGRDRGFYEQYF	TGTGCCAGCATAGTCGGCCGGGACAGGGGATTCTACGAGCAGTACTTC
-	14	TRBJ2-7	-	TRBV6-2/TRBV6-3	CASSRDRARYEQYF	TGTGCCAGCAGTCGGGACCGCGCACGCTACGAGCAGTACTTC
TRBD2	15	TRBJ2-1	-	TRBV18	CASSRTSGGAWEQFF	TGTGCCAGCTCACGGACTAGCGGGGGAGCATGGGAGCAGTTCTTC
-	13	TRBJ2-2	few	TRBV4-1	CASRRDITGELFF	TGCGCCAGCAGGCGGGACATCACCGGGGAGCTGTTTTTT
TRBD2	13	TRBJ2-5	few	TRBV25-1	CASSPAGYETQYF	TGTGCCAGCAGTCCAGCGGGGTATGAGACCCAGTACTTC
TRBD2	14	TRBJ2-1	few	TRBV13	CASDWAGGYNEQFF	TGTGCCTCCGACTGGGCGGGGGGCTACAATGAGCAGTTCTTC
-	17	TRBJ2-7	few	TRBV6-2/TRBV6-3	CASSYFRGRSVTYEQYF	TGTGCCAGCAGTTACTTCCGTGGACGGAGCGTTACCTACGAGCAGTACTTC
-	16	TRBJ2-3	-	TRBV18	CASSPPWGVSTDTQYF	TGTGCCAGCTCACCACCATGGGGCGTGAGCACAGATACGCAGTATTTT
-	12	TRBJ1-1	-	TRBV12-3/TRBV12-4	CASSFQVSEAFF	TGTGCCAGCAGTTTCCAGGTTTCGGAAGCTTTCTTT
TRBD1	16	TRBJ2-7	-	TRBV3-1	CASSHVPGTGPHEQYF	TGTGCCAGCAGCCATGTTCCCGGGACAGGGCCCCACGAGCAGTACTTC
TRBD2	17	TRBJ2-7	few	TRBV13	CASSFTGTSGSPYEQYF	TGTGCCAGCAGCTTTACCGGGACTAGTGGGAGTCCCTACGAGCAGTACTTC
-	13	TRBJ2-7	few	TRBV14	CASSQYSSDEQYF	TGTGCCAGCAGCCAATACAGCAGTGATGAGCAGTACTTC
TRBD1	16	TRBJ1-6	few	TRBV28	CASSIPTGSNNSPLHF	TGTGCCAGCAGTATCCCGACAGGGTCCAATAATTCACCCCTCCACTTT
-	15	TRBJ2-4	few	TRBV6-6	CASSYSPLAKNIQYF	TGTGCCAGCAGTTACTCCCCGTTAGCCAAAAACATTCAGTACTTC
TRBD2	15	TRBJ2-1	-	TRBV24-1	CATSDSGSLYNEQFF	TGTGCCACCAGTGACAGCGGGAGTCTCTACAATGAGCAGTTCTTC
-	12	TRBJ2-4	few	TRBV29-1	CSVEVQSVIQYF	TGCAGCGTTGAGGTGCAGTCGGTCATTCAGTACTTC
TRBD1	16	TRBJ1-4	-	TRBV20-1	CSATALDRGPFEKLFF	TGCAGTGCCACCGCCCTTGACAGGGGGCCTTTCGAAAAACTGTTTTTT
TRBD1	14	TRBJ2-1	many	TRBV11-1	CASSLGQGAYEQFF	TGTGCCAGCAGCCTGGGACAGGGGGCCTATGAGCAGTTCTTC
-	12	TRBJ2-7	-	TRBV28	CASTLKGFEQYF	TGTGCCAGCACCCTCAAAGGGTTCGAGCAGTACTTC
-	13	TRBJ2-3	-	TRBV5-5	CASSFGTPDTQYF	TGTGCCAGCAGCTTCGGGACGCCAGATACGCAGTATTTT
-	16	TRBJ2-3	-	TRBV5-1	CASSPYPGPGEDTQYF	TGCGCCAGCAGCCCCTACCCGGGCCCGGGGGAAGATACGCAGTATTTT
TRBD2	13	TRBJ2-7	-	TRBV7-2	CASREPGLAGQYF	TGTGCCAGCAGAGAACCGGGACTAGCGGGGCAGTACTTC
-	11	TRBJ2-1	once	TRBV5-4	CASRRKSEQFF	TGTGCCAGCAGGCGTAAGAGTGAGCAGTTCTTC
-	12	TRBJ1-2	-	TRBV28	CASSPGFRGYTF	TGTGCCAGCAGTCCAGGTTTTCGTGGCTACACCTTC
-	18	TRBJ2-3	-	TRBV4-2	CASSRHLAGVHSTDTQYF	TGTGCCAGCAGCCGTCACCTAGCCGGTGTACACAGCACAGATACGCAGTATTTT
-	14	TRBJ2-1	-	TRBV20-1	CSAIPGPSSGEQFF	TGCAGTGCTATCCCGGGACCCAGTTCTGGTGAGCAGTTCTTC
-	16	TRBJ2-5	-	TRBV15	CATNRDMDRRSGEQYF	TGTGCCACCAACAGAGATATGGACAGGAGGTCGGGGGAGCAGTACTTC
-	13	TRBJ1-5	few	TRBV9	CASSTFLGQPQHF	TGTGCCAGCAGCACCTTTCTCGGTCAGCCCCAGCATTTT